Listed here are 22 T cell receptor beta chains from one sample, sequenced in a study of cytomegalovirus exposure and HLA in healthy donors. Measured with immunoSEQ multiplex PCR; TCRdb has only the in-frame clones, and not every one. Seen here are over 150,000 clones, 75% to 90% observed once, and the top ten hold about a fifth. The sequenced sample consisted of PBMCs. The receptors here all came from a man aged 18 to 29 in good health and CMV-seropositive.

The chain links TRBV4-2 to TRBJ2-7, with 10 bases lining up with TRBD1. Trimming took 4 bases from V and 5 from J; bases not matched to a gene: 11. From germline, CDR1 is LGHNA and CDR2 YNFKEQ. The CDR3 has 16 residues. DNA for the CDR3: TGTGCCAGCAGCCCGCGAGGGACAGGGGATATCCACGAGCAGTACTTC. This sequence encodes CASSPRGTGDIHEQYF.

The chain is built from TRBV13 and TRBJ2-1; D is ambiguous. Germline V CDR1 and CDR2: PRHDT, FYEKMQ (reference sequence). V lost 1 base and J 10 bases, leaving 5 bases between the germline ends. The CDR3 contains 11 residues. DNA for the CDR3: TGTGCCAGCAGCTTAGTGGGCGAGCAGTTCTTC. Its translation is CASSLVGEQFF.

Only a few counts were recorded for this clone. The CDR3 loop reads CASQGWNTGELFF. CDR3 DNA: TGTGCCAGCCAGGGGTGGAACACCGGGGAGCTGTTTTTT. The chain recombines TRBV25-1 with TRBJ2-2, with D possibly being TRBD1 (6 bases). The CDR3 covers 13 residues. Trimming removed 8 bases at V and 1 base at J, with 8 bases between. The germline V gene encodes CDR1 MGHDK and CDR2 SYGVNS.

The chain carries TRBV5-5 and TRBJ2-2; 11 bases agree with TRBD1. Trimming removed 8 bases from V and 7 bases from J; junction bases left unmatched: 13. This CDR3 contains 16 residues. Germline V lookup: CDR1 SGHKS, CDR2 YYEKEE (reference sequence). CDR3 sequence: CASRDGQGAYDGELFF. The CDR3 region has the DNA TGTGCCAGTAGAGATGGACAGGGGGCGTATGACGGGGAGCTGTTTTTT.

This chain connects TRBV5-6 to TRBJ1-4, with 11 bases that match TRBD1. In germline, CDR1 is SGHDT, CDR2 YYEEEE. The CDR3 is 15 amino acids. The V gene end was trimmed by 4 bases and the J gene end by 7 bases; junction bases not matched to a gene: 6. The CDR3 loop is CASSHRTGGSEKLFF. The CDR3 DNA is TGTGCCAGCAGCCACCGGACAGGGGGCAGTGAAAAACTGTTTTTT.

This rearrangement joins TRBV4-1 to TRBJ2-3; D uncertain. Per the germline V gene, CDR1 is MGHRA and CDR2 is YSYEKL. The ends were cut back, 1 base at V and 4 bases at J, with 6 bases in the middle. The CDR3 is made up of 13 amino acids. In DNA, the CDR3 is TGCGCCAGCAGCCAAGCAAGCTCAGATACGCAGTATTTT. It yields the protein CASSQASSDTQYF.

The V and J genes are TRBV4-3 and TRBJ1-2; 7 positions match TRBD1. Germline CDR1 is LGHNA and CDR2 is YSLEER. The CDR3 has 15 amino acids. J gave up 8 bases and V 1 base, and 10 bases lay outside the gene matches. The CDR3 DNA is TGCGCCAGCAGCCAAGGGGACAGCGATACGAGGGGCTACACCTTC. Translating it yields CASSQGDSDTRGYTF.

The chain combines TRBV6-5 with TRBJ2-3; TRBD2 matches at 8 bases. With V trimmed by 7 bases and J by 2 bases, 8 bases remained unmatched. The CDR3 runs 15 residues. Germline assignment: CDR1 MNHEY and CDR2 SVGAGI. CDR3 region: CASKIQRGYTDTQYF. For the CDR3, the DNA is TGTGCCAGCAAGATCCAGCGGGGGTACACAGATACGCAGTATTTT.

The V and J genes are TRBV14 and TRBJ1-2; TRBD1 matches 7 bases. With 1 base clipped from V and 4 bases from J, the junction kept 9 bases outside the gene matches. The CDR3 contains 16 residues. Germline lookup yields CDR1 SGHDN and CDR2 FVKESK. The CDR3 DNA reads as TGTGCCAGCAGCCAAGTGTCGGCAGGGGGAGGCTATGGCTACACCTTC. Its translation: CASSQVSAGGGYGYTF.

This chain uses TRBV11-2 with TRBJ2-2; D perhaps matches TRBD2 (7 bases). The CDR3 covers 15 residues. With 5 bases removed from V and 3 bases from J, the gap between germline ends came to 13 bases. Germline V lookup: CDR1 SGHAT, CDR2 FQNNGV. The CDR3 sequence: CASSGGLADTGELFF. CDR3 sequence (DNA): TGTGCCAGCAGCGGGGGCCTAGCGGACACCGGGGAGCTGTTTTTT. Together with reference TRBV11-2 and TRBJ2-2, the CDR3 gives the full variable domain: EAGVAQSPRYKIIEKRQSVAFWCNPISGHATLYWYQQILGQGPKLLIQFQNNGVVDDSQLPKDRFSAERLKGVDSTLKIQPAKLEDSAVYLCASSGGLADTGELFFGEGSRLTVL.

This clone has only one observation. This chain uses TRBV6-1 with TRBJ1-4; TRBD1 is a possible D gene (5 bases). Germline CDR1 reads MNHNS; CDR2 reads SASEGT. The V end lost 0 bases, the J end lost 8 bases, and 16 bases lay between the germline ends. The CDR3 consists of 16 residues. DNA for the CDR3: TGTGCCAGCAGTGAAGCATATGCAGGGTTAAGAGAAAAACTGTTTTTT. It yields the protein CASSEAYAGLREKLFF.

This clone was found once. The chain has TRBV29-1 and TRBJ2-1, with TRBD1 as a possible D gene (5 bases). The CDR3 loop spans 14 amino acids. V lost 6 bases and J 8 bases, leaving 20 bases between the germline ends. The germline CDR1 and CDR2 sequences are SQVTM and ANQGSEA. The CDR3 sequence: CSVQGRLLKDEQFF. The CDR3 region has the DNA TGCAGCGTCCAGGGCCGTCTCCTTAAGGATGAGCAGTTCTTC.

The chain has TRBV6-5 and TRBJ2-7; TRBD1 matches at 7 bases. Germline assignment: CDR1 MNHEY and CDR2 SVGAGI. With V trimmed by 10 bases and J by 3 bases, 6 bases remained unmatched. This CDR3 region has 12 residues. CDR3: CATRQGRYEQYF. As DNA, the CDR3 is TGTGCCACTCGACAGGGCCGCTACGAGCAGTACTTC.

V and J are TRBV10-2 and TRBJ1-6, with 8 bases that match TRBD1. Germline-derived CDR1 and CDR2 are WSHSY and SAAADI. The CDR3 runs 14 residues. The junction had 4 bases not matched to a gene; V was cut back by 3 bases and J by 9 bases. The CDR3 loop is CASSDQGAPSPLHF. CDR3 DNA sequence: TGCGCCAGCAGTGACCAGGGGGCTCCTTCACCCCTCCACTTT.

This clone occurred once. The rearrangement joins TRBV7-9 to TRBJ2-1; 9 positions match TRBD2. The CDR3 extends over 17 amino acids. Per the germline V gene, CDR1 is SEHNR and CDR2 is FQNEAQ (reference sequence). Trimming cost V 4 bases and J 4 bases; bases outside gene matches: 11. CDR3 nucleotides: TGTGCCAGCAGCTCCCGCGCAGCGAGCGGGGGGTACAATGAGCAGTTCTTC. Its translation is CASSSRAASGGYNEQFF.

This clone was detected only a few times. The J gene is TRBJ2-2, the V gene TRBV11-2; 7 bases line up with TRBD1. CDR1 and CDR2 (germline): SGHAT, FQNNGV. V lost 4 bases to trimming and J lost 1 base; unmatched junction nucleotides: 0. The CDR3 has 14 amino acids. CDR3 nucleotides: TGTGCCAGCAGCTGGGACAGGAACACCGGGGAGCTGTTTTTT. Encoded protein: CASSWDRNTGELFF.

This clone was counted a few times. The chain recombines TRBV11-3 with TRBJ1-2; D gene uncertain. The germline CDR1 and CDR2 sequences are SGHNT and YENEEA. The CDR3 has 12 residues. V was cut by 3 bases and J by 10 bases, with 12 bases left in between. The CDR3 spells CASSLPGSLYTF. As DNA, the CDR3 is TGTGCCAGCAGCTTGCCAGGTTCCCTCTACACCTTC.

This sequence joins TRBV19 and TRBJ2-7; TRBD1 aligns across 7 bases. This CDR3 comprises 13 residues. Germline trimming cut 4 bases from V and 2 bases from J; bases unmatched to any gene: 2. Per the germline V gene, CDR1 is LNHDA and CDR2 is SQIVND (reference sequence). CDR3: CASSTQGAYEQYF. The CDR3, as DNA: TGTGCCAGTAGTACTCAGGGGGCCTACGAGCAGTACTTC.

The chain links TRBV6-1 to TRBJ1-2, with 11 bases that match TRBD1. The J segment lost 7 bases and the V segment lost 11 bases, leaving 9 bases of the junction unmatched. CDR3 size: 13 residues. In germline, CDR1 is MNHNS, CDR2 SASEGT. The CDR3 loop is CAVSRDRGAGYTF. In nucleotides, the CDR3 is TGTGCCGTCAGCCGGGACAGGGGGGCTGGCTACACCTTC.

This chain links TRBV2 with TRBJ2-5; 7 bases match TRBD1. The germline V gene encodes CDR1 SNHLY and CDR2 FYNNEI. Losses at the gene ends were 6 bases for V and 2 bases for J; bases not matched to a gene: 12. The CDR3 has 16 amino acids. The CDR3 DNA is TGTGCCAGCAGATCGGGACAGCATATAGCACAAGAGACCCAGTACTTC. Translated: CASRSGQHIAQETQYF. Full variable domain (rest looked up from reference TRBV2 and TRBJ2-5): EPEVTQTPSHQVTQMGQEVILRCVPISNHLYFYWYRQILGQKVEFLVSFYNNEISEKSEIFDDQFSVERPDGSNFTLKIRSTKLEDSAMYFCASRSGQHIAQETQYFGPGTRLLVL.

The chain has TRBV7-3 and TRBJ2-3; weak D call: TRBD1 (5 bases). V lost 3 bases to trimming and J lost 1 base, with 8 bases between them. This CDR3 region has 14 residues. Germline CDR1 SGHTA, CDR2 FQGTGA. CDR3 amino acids: CASSFLGGTDTQYF. For the CDR3, the DNA is TGTGCCAGCAGCTTTTTAGGGGGCACAGATACGCAGTATTTT.

The chain uses TRBV2 and TRBJ2-3, with 7 bases aligning to TRBD2. Trimming at V came to 8 bases and at J to 2 bases, leaving 7 bases not matched to a gene. The CDR3 length is 14 residues. Germline CDR1 reads SNHLY; CDR2 reads FYNNEI. The CDR3 sequence: CASWEGSPTDTQYF. CDR3 coding DNA: TGTGCCAGCTGGGAGGGCTCCCCCACAGATACGCAGTATTTT.